A selection of T cell receptor beta chains follows, all from one sample in a study of T cell repertoires in cytomegalovirus infection. For these TCRs, the target antigens are not known. One entry per CDR3 protein, called by TCRdb with MiXCR from the reads. The sample lists about 120,000 distinct CDR3 sequences; 10% were seen once. Sequenced material: PBMCs, sequenced either directly or after in vitro stimulation (not recorded which). These receptors originate from a human donor in good health (CMV status not recorded). Some clones in this sample may be carry-over from other donors' samples. CDR3s include the opening cysteine and the closing phenylalanine or tryptophan. The D gene is left open where the match is weak. Size is omitted from some rows. Given values are once, few, many or a class for expanded clones.

few | TRBJ1-2 | TRBV12-3/TRBV12-4 | . | TGTGCCAGCACACATCAGGGAGCTAACTATGGCTACACCTTC | CASTHQGANYGYTF
few | TRBJ1-2 | TRBV7-9 | . | TGTGCCAGCAGCTTCCTTACAGGGTCGGGGGGCTACACCTTC | CASSFLTGSGGYTF
once | TRBJ1-1 | TRBV5-1 | . | TGCGCCAGCAGCTTGGATTCAGCTGGGGGTGAAGCTTTCTTT | CASSLDSAGGEAFF
few | TRBJ1-3 | TRBV7-9 | . | TGTGCCAGCAGCCTGCCTCTAAACACCATATATTTT | CASSLPLNTIYF
. | TRBJ1-6 | TRBV2 | TRBD1 | TGTGCCAGCAGAGGGGGCTGGGATTCACCCCTCCACTTT | CASRGGWDSPLHF
many | TRBJ2-2 | TRBV7-2 | . | TGTGCCAGCAGCCCCCTGACAGGCGCCGGGGAGCTGTTTTTT | CASSPLTGAGELFF
many | TRBJ1-3 | TRBV12-5 | TRBD1 | TGTGCTAGTGGTCTCGGACAGGGGAGCTTCTCTGGAAACACCATATATTTT | CASGLGQGSFSGNTIYF
few | TRBJ2-7 | TRBV27 | . | TGTGCCAGCAGCAAACCGCTCAGTCTGCAGTACTTC | CASSKPLSLQYF
many | TRBJ2-3 | TRBV27 | . | TGTGCCAGCAGTTTAAGGCCTATTAGCACAGATACGCAGTATTTT | CASSLRPISTDTQYF
. | TRBJ2-1 | TRBV12-3/TRBV12-4 | TRBD2 | TGTGCCAGCAGATGGACTAGCGGGAATGAGCAGTTCTTC | CASRWTSGNEQFF
many | TRBJ2-3 | TRBV6-2/TRBV6-3 | . | TGTGCCAGCAGTTACTCGAGAGTGGAGGTCGAGGCTACGCAGTATTTT | CASSYSRVEVEATQYF
few | TRBJ1-2 | TRBV28 | . | TGTGCCAGCAATCCTGCGGGGACGGGGAGCTATGGCTACACCTTC | CASNPAGTGSYGYTF
few | TRBJ1-1 | TRBV20-1 | . | TGCAGTGCTAGGGGATCAGGGGCGAACACTGAAGCTTTCTTT | CSARGSGANTEAFF
. | TRBJ1-2 | TRBV7-9 | . | TGTGCCAGCAGCTCCCGAAGCTCGAGTGGCTACACCTTC | CASSSRSSSGYTF
many | TRBJ2-7 | TRBV28 | . | TGTGCCAGCAGTGCCTTTCCCGAGCAGTACTTC | CASSAFPEQYF
. | TRBJ2-3 | TRBV9 | . | TGTGCCAGCAGCTCTAATGGCGGGAATTGGCAGTATTTT | CASSSNGGNWQYF
many | TRBJ2-3 | TRBV10-3 | TRBD1 | TGTGCCATCAGTGATGACAGGGGGGCAGATACGCAGTATTTT | CAISDDRGADTQYF
many | TRBJ1-2 | TRBV4-1 | . | TGCGCCAGCAGCCAAGGGGGGGGGACGGTCAGCGGCTATGGCTACACCTTC | CASSQGGGTVSGYGYTF
many | TRBJ2-3 | TRBV7-9 | . | TGTGCCAGCAGCATTTCTAGCGGCACAGATACGCAGTATTTT | CASSISSGTDTQYF
few | TRBJ2-3 | TRBV7-4 | TRBD2 | TGTGCCAGCAGCCCCCGACTAGCGGGAGATACGCAGTATTTT | CASSPRLAGDTQYF
many | TRBJ2-3 | TRBV20-1 | . | TGCAGTGCTAGTACGATGGTGGGAGAATGGGGCACAGATACGCAGTATTTT | CSASTMVGEWGTDTQYF
many | TRBJ2-5 | TRBV2 | TRBD2 | TGTGCCAGCAGTGCTAGCGGGCATTCGGGAGAGACCCAGTACTTC | CASSASGHSGETQYF
. | TRBJ1-2 | TRBV28 | . | TGTGCCAGCAGTCCACTACAAGGGACCTGGGGCTACACCTTC | CASSPLQGTWGYTF
. | TRBJ2-7 | TRBV12-3/TRBV12-4 | . | TGTGCCAGCAGTTATGAATCCTACGAGCAGTACTTC | CASSYESYEQYF
few | TRBJ2-7 | TRBV20-1 | . | TGCAGTGCTAGAGGACAGGCCGACTACGAGCAGTACTTC | CSARGQADYEQYF
. | TRBJ1-1 | TRBV6-5 | . | TGTGCCAGCACCCACGGGGAGAACACTGAAGCTTTCTTT | CASTHGENTEAFF